Listed here are 17 T cell receptor beta chains from one sample, sequenced in a study of OX40 agonist ivuxolimab in advanced cancers. Data came from immunoSEQ multiplex PCR; TCRdb stores just in-frame clones and leaves some out. Counted here are more than 85,000 clones, 75% to 95% occurring once; the ten biggest clones make up 1.6%. This sample comprised CD4+ or CD8+ T cells sorted from blood, obtained in a trial of the OX40 agonist ivuxolimab. The receptors come from an adult with an advanced solid tumor such as melanoma, head and neck, liver or kidney cancer.

The gene calls are TRBV9 and TRBJ1-2; 10 bases are a match to TRBD1. The CDR3 has 15 residues. J lost 4 bases, V lost 0 bases, and 3 bases had no gene match. The V gene's germline CDR1 is SGDLS and CDR2 YYNGEE. CDR3 coding DNA: TGTGCCAGCAGCGTAGAAGACAGGGGGCGCTATGGCTACACCTTC. Its protein product is CASSVEDRGRYGYTF.

V and J are TRBV18 and TRBJ2-3; unclear D gene. In germline, CDR1 is KGHSH, CDR2 LQKENI. This CDR3 has 15 amino acids. V lost 3 bases and J lost 1, with 11 bases in between. CDR3 residues: CASSPVSGGTDTQYF. The DNA for the CDR3 is TGTGCCAGCTCACCGGTATCTGGGGGCACAGATACGCAGTATTTT.

The V call is TRBV30, the J call TRBJ2-4; TRBD1 or TRBD2 may be the D gene (5 bases each). CDR3 length equals 16 residues. Trimming stripped 5 bases from V and 3 bases from J, with 20 bases between. Germline V gene lookup returns CDR1 GTSNPN and CDR2 SVGIG (reference sequence). The CDR3 DNA sequence: TGTGCCTGGGCCGGGAAAGGGGCTAATGACAAAAACATTCAGTACTTC. Amino acids: CAWAGKGANDKNIQYF. The whole variable domain, remainder taken from reference TRBV30 and TRBJ2-4, is SQTIHQWPATLVQPVGSPLSLECTVEGTSNPNLYWYRQAAGRGLQLLFYSVGIGQISSEVPQNLSASRPQDRQFILSSKKLLLSDSGFYLCAWAGKGANDKNIQYFGAGTRLSVL.

V is TRBV6-6 and J is TRBJ1-4; no firm D call. The CDR3 runs 15 residues. The ends were cut back, 0 bases at V and 2 bases at J, with 7 bases in the middle. Germline CDR1 is MNHNY and CDR2 is SVGAGI (reference sequence). The CDR3 spells CASSYSEPTNEKLFF. The CDR3, as DNA: TGTGCCAGCAGTTACTCGGAGCCCACTAATGAAAAACTGTTTTTT.

The chain is built from TRBV5-8 and TRBJ1-5; D is unresolved. CDR1 and CDR2 (germline): SGHTS, YDEGEE. The CDR3 extends over 12 amino acids. Trimming shortened V by 0 bases and J by 7 bases, and 5 bases separated the two germline ends. CDR3 nucleotide sequence: TGTGCCAGCAGCTTGGACGGACAGCCCCAGCATTTT. This sequence encodes CASSLDGQPQHF. Full variable domain (missing parts from reference TRBV5-8 and TRBJ1-5): EAGVTQSPTHLIKTRGQQATLRCSPISGHTSVYWYQQALGLGLQFLLWYDEGEERNRGNFPPRFSGRQFPNYSSELNVNALELEDSALYLCASSLDGQPQHFGDGTRLSIL.

The chain uses TRBV28 and TRBJ2-7; 9 bases fit TRBD2. V lost 3 bases, J lost 9 bases, and 3 bases stayed unmatched. The CDR3 is made up of 12 amino acids. Germline V CDR1 and CDR2: MDHEN, SYDVKM. The CDR3 reads CASSFPSGAQYF. CDR3 bases: TGTGCCAGCAGTTTTCCTAGCGGGGCGCAGTACTTC.

The chain links TRBV7-2 to TRBJ2-2; 9 bases agree with TRBD2. Germline V gives CDR1 SGHTA, CDR2 FQGNSA. The junction had 4 bases not matched to a gene; V was cut back by 3 bases and J by 2 bases. This CDR3 has 16 amino acids. The CDR3 sequence: CASSFAGGPNTGELFF. The CDR3, as DNA: TGTGCCAGCAGCTTTGCGGGAGGGCCTAACACCGGGGAGCTGTTTTTT.

Written as DNA, the CDR3 is TGTGCCAGCAGCGATCCGCCAACTAATGAAAAACTGTTTTTT. It specifies CASSDPPTNEKLFF. This chain uses TRBV28 with TRBJ1-4; D unclear. The germline CDR1 and CDR2 sequences are MDHEN and SYDVKM. The CDR3 spans 14 residues. Trimming left V 6 bases short and J 0 bases short, with 8 bases between.

The chain recombines TRBV12-2 with TRBJ2-7; TRBD1 reflects the table's D call only, with no check against the DNA. TRBV12-2 is a known pseudogene. CDR3 length: 13 residues. The CDR3 DNA reads TGTGCAAGTCACAACAGGGTTCTGGGTGAGCAGTACTTC. This translates into CASHNRVLGEQYF.

The J gene is TRBJ1-4, the V gene TRBV11-2, with D maybe TRBD1 (5 bases). Trimming cost V 1 base and J 4 bases, with 13 bases left between them. The germline V gene encodes CDR1 SGHAT and CDR2 FQNNGV. The CDR3 runs to 16 residues. CDR3: CASSLGPVGGNEKLFF. CDR3 bases: TGTGCCAGCAGCTTAGGTCCCGTCGGGGGTAATGAAAAACTGTTTTTT.

The rearrangement uses TRBV27 and TRBJ1-2; D gene ambiguous. Germline CDR1 MNHEY, CDR2 SMNVEV (reference sequence). This CDR3 spans 13 amino acids. V gave up 6 bases and J gave up 8 bases, with 16 bases separating them. As DNA, the CDR3 is TGTGCCAGCAGCCCGACACTCACGAGGGGCTACACCTTC. This encodes CASSPTLTRGYTF.

The chain has TRBV7-9 and TRBJ1-1; no firm D call. Germline CDR1 and CDR2: SEHNR and FQNEAQ (reference sequence). The CDR3 loop spans 14 amino acids. Trimming left V 5 bases short and J 0 bases short, with 10 bases between. The chain's CDR3 is CASSPTALNTEAFF. The DNA for the CDR3 is TGTGCCAGCAGCCCTACGGCGCTGAACACTGAAGCTTTCTTT. Supplemented by reference TRBV7-9 and TRBJ1-1, the full variable domain reads DTGVSQNPRHKITKRGQNVTFRCDPISEHNRLYWYRQTLGQGPEFLTYFQNEAQLEKSRLLSDRFSAERPKGSFSTLEIQRTEQGDSAMYLCASSPTALNTEAFFGQGTRLTVV.

This chain links TRBV10-3 with TRBJ1-5; perhaps TRBD1 as D (6 bases). The CDR3 extends over 15 amino acids. Germline V lookup: CDR1 ENHRY, CDR2 SYGVKD. Trimming pared 2 bases from V and 6 bases from J, leaving 14 bases between. The CDR3 region is CAISEAAGAGQPQHF. The CDR3 nucleotides are TGTGCCATCAGTGAGGCGGCGGGGGCGGGTCAGCCCCAGCATTTT.

The chain has TRBV19 and TRBJ1-5; D call uncertain. Germline V gene data show CDR1 as LNHDA and CDR2 as SQIVND (reference sequence). The CDR3 runs to 14 residues. The V and J ends lost 7 bases and 2 bases respectively, with 12 bases between them. In DNA form, the CDR3 reads TGTGCCAGTAACCTCGAGGTAGGCAATCAGCCCCAGCATTTT. Protein sequence: CASNLEVGNQPQHF.

The V gene is TRBV5-1, the J gene TRBJ2-1; TRBD2 aligns across 8 bases. Trimming removed 2 bases from V and 8 bases from J; junction bases left unmatched: 6. Germline CDR1 is SGHRS and CDR2 is YFSETQ. The CDR3 is 14 residues long. CDR3 nucleotides: TGCGCCAGCAGCTTTAGCGGGACGGGAGATGAGCAGTTCTTC. Protein sequence: CASSFSGTGDEQFF.

The chain couples TRBV4-1 to TRBJ2-5, with 7 bases fitting TRBD2. TRBJ2-7 matches the DNA end more closely, so the J call is doubtful. CDR3 length equals 13 residues. Germline values: CDR1 MGHRA, CDR2 YSYEKL. The CDR3 sequence is CASRGEGAYEQYF. Here the CDR3 DNA reads TGCGCCAGTAGAGGGGAGGGCGCCTACGAGCAGTACTTC.

The J gene is TRBJ2-7, the V gene TRBV4-2; 9 positions agree with TRBD2. Germline V gives CDR1 LGHNA, CDR2 YNFKEQ. CDR3 size: 15 residues. V was pared by 1 base and J by 2 bases, with 3 bases of the junction left unmatched. CDR3 residues: CASSQAPSGTYEQYF. The CDR3 nucleotides read TGTGCCAGCAGCCAAGCTCCTAGCGGGACCTACGAGCAGTACTTC.